The rows below give T cell receptor beta chains drawn from one sample of a study of cytomegalovirus exposure and HLA in healthy donors. Measured with immunoSEQ multiplex PCR; TCRdb has only the in-frame clones, and not every one. Here the sample spans 80,000 to 95,000 clones, more than 65% being singletons. The sequenced material came from PBMCs. Every receptor here comes from a woman younger than 35 in good health and CMV-seropositive. The CDR3 runs from the conserved cysteine through the conserved F or W. D genes are given only for firm matches. Rows give clone size only sometimes, using once, few, many, or a class for an expanded clone.

V gene	J gene	D gene	clone size	CDR3 protein	CDR3 DNA
TRBV19	TRBJ2-2	.	.	CASSITRPGELFF	TGTGCCAGTAGTATCACCAGGCCGGGGGAGCTGTTTTTT
TRBV10-3	TRBJ1-3	.	.	CAISSGAGNTIYF	TGTGCCATCAGCTCCGGGGCTGGAAACACCATATATTTT
TRBV5-4	TRBJ1-4	TRBD1	.	CASSATGVGEKLFF	TGTGCCAGCAGCGCGACAGGGGTCGGGGAAAAACTGTTTTTT
TRBV6-7	TRBJ2-2	.	.	CAKPGQLNTGELFF	TGTGCCAAGCCGGGACAACTGAACACCGGGGAGCTGTTTTTT
TRBV6-4	TRBJ2-2	TRBD2	.	CASSDGTSGNTGELFF	TGTGCCAGCAGTGACGGGACTAGCGGGAACACCGGGGAGCTGTTTTTT
TRBV4-3	TRBJ1-1	TRBD1	.	CASSQDALPDRGFRYAEAFF	TGCGCCAGCAGCCAAGATGCGCTACCCGACAGGGGATTTCGGTACGCTGAAGCTTTCTTT
TRBV21-1	TRBJ1-5	.	.	CASSGTGDYSNQPQHF	TGTGCCAGCAGTGGAACAGGGGATTATAGCAATCAGCCCCAGCATTTT
TRBV29-1	TRBJ2-7	.	few	CSVGTTTYEQYF	TGCAGCGTTGGGACAACTACCTACGAGCAGTACTTC
TRBV11-2	TRBJ2-3	TRBD2	once	CASSLGSGVTQYF	TGTGCCAGCAGCTTAGGTAGCGGGGTAACGCAGTATTTT
TRBV19	TRBJ2-2	TRBD2	.	CASNKGLAGRELFF	TGTGCCAGTAACAAGGGACTAGCGGGCCGAGAGCTGTTTTTT
TRBV5-1	TRBJ2-3	TRBD2	.	CASSAGLSTDTQYF	TGCGCCAGCTCAGCGGGACTTAGCACAGATACGCAGTATTTT
TRBV6-1	TRBJ2-3	.	.	CASSDRLSANTIQYF	TGTGCCAGCAGTGATAGGCTCTCAGCGAATACCATCCAGTATTTT
TRBV14	TRBJ2-2	TRBD2	.	CASSPSGGGTGELFF	TGTGCCAGCAGCCCTAGCGGGGGAGGCACCGGGGAGCTGTTTTTT
TRBV16	TRBJ1-4	TRBD1	.	CASSRLEDRREKLFF	TGTGCCAGCAGCCGCCTGGAGGACAGGCGGGAAAAACTGTTTTTT
TRBV19	TRBJ2-1	TRBD2	.	CASMEGTSGKNEQFF	TGTGCCAGTATGGAAGGGACTAGCGGGAAAAATGAGCAGTTCTTC
TRBV9	TRBJ2-7	.	.	CASRGGGSYEQYF	TGTGCCAGCAGGGGAGGAGGGAGCTACGAGCAGTACTTC
TRBV14	TRBJ2-2	.	.	CASSHRRSNTGELFF	TGTGCCAGCAGCCACCGCAGGTCCAACACCGGGGAGCTGTTTTTT
TRBV27	TRBJ2-7	.	.	CASSLGQGGYEQYF	TGTGCCAGCAGTTTAGGGCAGGGGGGCTACGAGCAGTACTTC
TRBV27	TRBJ1-5	TRBD1	few	CASSWTGSNQPQHF	TGTGCCAGCAGTTGGACAGGGAGCAATCAGCCCCAGCATTTT
TRBV30	TRBJ1-5	.	.	CAWSVLGRNQPQHF	TGTGCCTGGAGTGTATTGGGCCGAAATCAGCCCCAGCATTTT
TRBV4-2	TRBJ2-2	.	.	CASSQDGTPGGELFF	TGTGCCAGCAGCCAAGACGGGACTCCGGGCGGGGAGCTGTTTTTT
TRBV18	TRBJ2-3	TRBD2	.	CASSPKVLAGFTDTQYF	TGTGCCAGCTCACCGAAGGTTCTAGCGGGATTCACAGATACGCAGTATTTT
TRBV28	TRBJ1-5	TRBD1	.	CASSGSGTGGSWSNQPQHF	TGTGCCAGCAGTGGATCCGGGACAGGGGGTTCCTGGAGCAATCAGCCCCAGCATTTT
TRBV25-1	TRBJ1-2	.	.	CASRRGLYGYTF	TGTGCCAGCCGTAGGGGTTTGTATGGCTACACCTTC